This TCR beta chain emerged from a study of shared clonotypes between healthy human individuals. Terminally differentiated effector memory CD45RA+ cells were excluded from the naive CD8 cells, which were CD45RO-negative and positively selected for CCR7. Each donor was a Caucasian adult residing in Nashville, Tennessee. The study ran the assay at deep level. Authors' data handling: ImmunoSEQ sequences covered only the junction and lacked quality scores; filtering therefore differed. Sequenced by immunoSEQ multiplex PCR; TCRdb stores in-frame clones only, minus some. The D gene and trimming were derived from the DNA, and the V and J assignments and clone size from that table. The sample contains a few million clones, just over 90% of which appear only once. Germline V gene data show CDR1 as SGHDT and CDR2 as YYEEEE. This CDR3 comprises 14 residues. Trimming at V came to 1 base and at J to 5 bases, leaving 0 bases not matched to a gene.

The chain couples TRBV5-6 to TRBJ2-5; TRBD2 aligns across 12 bases. Sequencing input: naive CD8+ T cells from PBMCs. The clonotype was recovered from a man between 18 and 29 years old in good health. Some clones in this sample may be carry-over from other donors' samples. The CDR3 DNA reads TGTGCCAGCAGCTTGACTAGCGGGAGGGAGACCCAGTACTTC. Amino acids: CASSLTSGRETQYF.